Listed below are T cell receptor beta chains from one sample, sequenced in a study of T cells in Graves' hyperthyroidism and ophthalmopathy. From the multiplex PCR reads, TCRdb called clonotypes with MiXCR, one entry per CDR3 protein. The sample includes some 740,000 distinct CDR3 sequences, about 15% of them seen just once. Sequenced sample: blood. Receptor source: a woman between 18 and 29 years old with Graves' hyperthyroidism. CDR3s include the opening cysteine and the closing phenylalanine or tryptophan. The D gene is left open where the match is weak. Not all rows give a size; the values are once, few, many and, for expanded clones, a class.

V	D	size	J	DNA	CDR3
TRBV7-9	NA	NA	TRBJ1-1	TGTGCCAGCAGCCTGGGGGCGAGTAGGGTTCTGACTGAAGCTTTCTTT	CASSLGASRVLTEAFF
TRBV7-9	NA	few	TRBJ2-2	TGTGCCAGCAGCTTAGGGGGCGCCTTCAACACCGGGGAGCTGTTTTTT	CASSLGGAFNTGELFF
TRBV28	TRBD2	many	TRBJ2-7	TGTGCCAGCAGCTCCCCGACTAGCTTTGGCGAGCAGTACTTC	CASSSPTSFGEQYF
TRBV5-1	NA	few	TRBJ1-2	TGCGCCAGCAGCTTGGCACCGGAAGGAGTTGGCTACACCTTC	CASSLAPEGVGYTF
TRBV28	NA	few	TRBJ1-5	TGTGCCAGCAGATTACACCAATGGGGGCCCTCGAAGGGACAGCCCCAGCATTTT	CASRLHQWGPSKGQPQHF
TRBV18	NA	many	TRBJ1-2	TGTGCCAGCTCGGCGGGTACGCTAGGCTACACCTTC	CASSAGTLGYTF
TRBV7-9	NA	many	TRBJ2-3	TGTGCCAGCAGCTTAATTGAGGGGTCCACAGATACGCAGTATTTT	CASSLIEGSTDTQYF
TRBV11-2	NA	NA	TRBJ1-1	TGTGCCAGCAGTGACTTGGGGGGAGCCCGGAACACTGAAGCTTTCTTT	CASSDLGGARNTEAFF
TRBV18	NA	many	TRBJ2-7	TGTGCCAGCTCACCACCGGGAACCCACGAGCAGTACTTC	CASSPPGTHEQYF
TRBV18	TRBD1	many	TRBJ1-1	TGTGCCAGCTCACTTACAGGGGGCACTGAAGCTTTCTTT	CASSLTGGTEAFF
TRBV7-9	NA	NA	TRBJ2-3	TGTGCCAGCAGCTTGTCACAGGGCCCGGTCCACACAGATACGCAGTATTTT	CASSLSQGPVHTDTQYF
TRBV12-3/TRBV12-4	NA	many	TRBJ2-7	TGTGCCAGCGGCCCAACCAGGCTTCCCTACGAGCAGTACTTC	CASGPTRLPYEQYF